Shown below are 14 T cell receptor beta chains from a single sample sequenced in a study of shared clonotypes between healthy human individuals. Clones were sequenced by immunoSEQ multiplex PCR, and TCRdb holds only the in-frame ones, with some missing. The sample records about 2.4 million clones, approximately 93% being singletons. Sequencing was done on a sample of naive CD4+ T cells from PBMCs. The subset is: CD45RA+ positively selected. The receptors shown here come from a man aged 18 to 35 in good health. Some clones in this sample may be carry-over from other donors' samples.

This chain connects TRBV11-2 to TRBJ2-3; no reliable D call. The CDR3 runs to 13 residues. Looked up from germline, CDR1 is SGHAT and CDR2 is FQNNGV. Trimming cost V 5 bases and J 6 bases, with 12 bases left between them. CDR3 amino acids: CASSILWWDTQYF. CDR3 nucleotides: TGTGCCAGCAGCATCCTGTGGTGGGATACGCAGTATTTT.

The chain carries TRBV21-1 and TRBJ2-1; TRBD2 is the table's D call, not checked against the DNA. TRBV21-1 is assigned pseudogene status. The CDR3 has 16 amino acids. The CDR3 region is CASSRQGLAVYNEQFF. The DNA for the CDR3 is TGTGCCAGCAGCCGCCAGGGACTAGCGGTTTACAATGAGCAGTTCTTC.

The chain combines TRBV5-1 with TRBJ2-7; TRBD1 matches 7 bases. Germline lookup yields CDR1 SGHRS and CDR2 YFSETQ. This CDR3 is 15 amino acids long. J lost 0 bases, V lost 6 bases, and 9 bases had no gene match. CDR3 protein: CASTQTGVDSYEQYF. The CDR3 DNA reads TGCGCCAGCACCCAAACAGGGGTGGACTCCTACGAGCAGTACTTC.

The V gene is TRBV7-7, the J gene TRBJ2-7; no definite D call. Germline V gives CDR1 SSHAT, CDR2 FNYEAQ (reference sequence). There are 15 residues in the CDR3. V lost 5 bases and J lost 3, with 17 bases in between. The CDR3 loop is CASSPRLQDFYEQYF. For the CDR3, the DNA is TGTGCCAGCAGCCCGCGTTTGCAGGATTTCTACGAGCAGTACTTC.

The chain combines TRBV30 with TRBJ2-1; D remains unclear. The germline V and J ends were trimmed by 0 bases and 6 bases, with 9 bases remaining between them. There are 13 residues in the CDR3. CDR1 GTSNPN and CDR2 SVGIG come from the germline V gene (reference sequence). In nucleotides, the CDR3 is TGTGCCTGGAGTGTTTCCCCGCCCAATGAGCAGTTCTTC. Encoded protein: CAWSVSPPNEQFF.

On this clone: Other DNA variants within this sample encode the same CDR3. The rearrangement joins TRBV5-1 to TRBJ1-4; D is unclear. The CDR3 spans 14 residues. Germline V gene data show CDR1 as SGHRS and CDR2 as YFSETQ. V gave up 3 bases and J gave up 4 bases, with 10 bases separating them. CDR3 sequence reads: CASSSDGVNEKLFF. DNA of the CDR3: TGCGCCAGCAGCTCGGACGGAGTTAATGAAAAACTGTTTTTT.

J is TRBJ1-5 and V is TRBV5-1; D ambiguous. Trimming removed 4 bases from V and 6 bases from J, with 11 bases in between. This CDR3 contains 13 residues. The germline gives CDR1 SGHRS, CDR2 YFSETQ. Written as DNA, the CDR3 is TGCGCCAGCAGCGGGTGGCCCGGTCAGCCCCAGCATTTT. Translation: CASSGWPGQPQHF.

Note on this clone: Other DNA sequences of this sample code for an identical CDR3. This chain connects TRBV4-1 to TRBJ1-5, with D tentatively TRBD1 (6 bases). Germline loops: CDR1 MGHRA, CDR2 YSYEKL. This CDR3 is built from 14 residues. With 4 bases removed from V and 2 bases from J, the gap between germline ends came to 9 bases. As DNA, the CDR3 is TGCGCCAGCAGCCCAGAGGGGGGCAATCAGCCCCAGCATTTT. As protein: CASSPEGGNQPQHF.

About this clone itself: Other nucleotide sequences from this sample produce the same CDR3. The J gene is TRBJ2-3, the V gene TRBV5-1; 11 positions agree with TRBD2. The CDR3 length is 16 residues. The junction had 3 bases not matched to a gene; V was cut back by 1 base and J by 2 bases. Germline lookup yields CDR1 SGHRS and CDR2 YFSETQ. DNA for the CDR3: TGCGCCAGCAGCTTGCTAGCGGGAGGAGTCACAGATACGCAGTATTTT. Its protein is CASSLLAGGVTDTQYF.

This chain links TRBV30 with TRBJ2-3; D is uncertain. The germline V gene has CDR1 GTSNPN and CDR2 SVGIG (reference sequence). The CDR3 covers 13 residues. Trimming took off 2 bases at V and 0 bases at J, with 6 bases between the two ends. DNA for the CDR3: TGTGCCTGGAGTACCTCTAGCACAGATACGCAGTATTTT. This sequence encodes CAWSTSSTDTQYF.

V usage is TRBV5-3 and J usage is TRBJ1-1; weak D call: TRBD1 (5 bases). TRBV5-3 is filed as an ORF, its function uncertain. CDR3 length: 14 amino acids. V was shortened by 0 bases and J by 5 bases, with 11 bases between the two germline ends. The CDR3 DNA reads TGTGCCAGAAGCTTGGCCGATGGGACGACTGAAGCTTTCTTT. Its protein is CARSLADGTTEAFF.

The J gene is TRBJ1-4, the V gene TRBV6-1; no clear D gene. V was clipped by 4 bases and J by 7 bases, with 19 bases between them. In germline, CDR1 is MNHNS, CDR2 SASEGT. The CDR3 is 16 residues long. This chain's CDR3 is CASSVLDQRLSEKLFF. The CDR3 DNA sequence: TGTGCCAGCAGTGTCCTAGACCAGCGGTTGAGTGAAAAACTGTTTTTT.

The rearrangement joins TRBV5-8 to TRBJ2-3; D gene ambiguous. V was trimmed by 6 bases and J by 0 bases, leaving 17 bases between them. There are 16 residues in the CDR3. The germline V gene encodes CDR1 SGHTS and CDR2 YDEGEE. The CDR3 nucleotides read TGTGCCAGCACCCAATCCCCTCATCACAGCACAGATACGCAGTATTTT. Its translation: CASTQSPHHSTDTQYF. The full variable domain, completed using reference TRBV5-8 and TRBJ2-3, is EAGVTQSPTHLIKTRGQQATLRCSPISGHTSVYWYQQALGLGLQFLLWYDEGEERNRGNFPPRFSGRQFPNYSSELNVNALELEDSALYLCASTQSPHHSTDTQYFGPGTRLTVL.

The rearrangement joins TRBV25-1 to TRBJ1-6; D is uncertain. Trimming shortened V by 1 base and J by 0 bases, and 7 bases separated the two germline ends. Looked up from germline, CDR1 is MGHDK and CDR2 is SYGVNS. CDR3 size: 16 residues. The CDR3 DNA reads TGTGCCAGCAGTGAATTTCAGGTCTCCTATAATTCACCCCTCCACTTT. Translation: CASSEFQVSYNSPLHF.